The sequence of this T cell receptor beta chain was determined in a study of OX40 agonist ivuxolimab in advanced cancers. The study, taken as a whole, reports: Certain nonresponding patients likewise had low normalized T-cell clonal expansion.

About this clone: Its antigen is undetermined.

Sequencing was performed with immunoSEQ multiplex PCR; in TCRdb, only in-frame clones are kept and a portion is missing. The table has 95,000 or so clones, approximately 86% seen once. Trimming took off 4 bases at V and 4 bases at J, with 17 bases between the two ends. CDR1 is MNHEY and CDR2 is SMNVEV in the germline V gene (reference sequence). This CDR3 contains 15 residues. The chain carries TRBV27 and TRBJ2-7; no clear D. The TCR comes from an adult with an advanced solid tumor such as melanoma, head and neck, liver or kidney cancer. The sequenced sample was CD4+ or CD8+ T cells sorted from blood, obtained in a trial of the OX40 agonist ivuxolimab. The CDR3 region has the DNA TGTGCCAGCAGTTCCGTCATCCCCCCCTATTACGAGCAGTACTTC. Translation gives CASSSVIPPYYEQYF.